This T cell receptor (beta chain) was documented in a study of breast tumors, draining lymph nodes, adjacent tissues. The lymph nodes were axillary draining lymph nodes from breast cancer patients. This CDR3 is 13 amino acids long. V shed 4 bases and J shed 4 bases, with 11 bases lying between them. CDR1 and CDR2 from the germline V gene are GTSNPN and SVGIG (reference sequence). Each CDR3 protein gets one entry after TCRdb re-called the multiplex PCR reads with MiXCR. The sample has about 180,000 distinct CDR3 sequences; 33% are singletons. This chain joins TRBV30 and TRBJ2-1, with D perhaps TRBD1 (5 bases). Sequenced: axillary lymph node tissue. This TCR came from a female donor with breast cancer. Some clones in this sample may be carry-over from other donors' samples. The CDR3 DNA follows: TGTGCCTGGATAGGCAGGGCATACAATGAGCAGTTCTTC. This gives the protein CAWIGRAYNEQFF.